A single sample gave rise to the 24 T cell receptor beta chains below, sequenced in a study of T cells in localized non-small cell lung cancer. Profiled with immunoSEQ multiplex PCR; TCRdb holds only in-frame clones, not every one. The sample lists fewer than 20,000 clones; 90% were seen once. This sample comprised peripheral blood mononuclear cells, obtained before any cancer treatment. The receptors shown here come from a woman aged 35 to 70 with stage III lung adenocarcinoma.

The rearrangement uses TRBV5-1 and TRBJ2-7, with TRBD1 matching over 9 bases. The germline V gene has CDR1 SGHRS and CDR2 YFSETQ. Trimming cost V 4 bases and J 5 bases; bases outside gene matches: 4. The CDR3 extends over 13 amino acids. The CDR3 protein is CASSHGQGNEQYF. In DNA, the CDR3 is TGCGCCAGCAGCCATGGACAGGGGAACGAGCAGTACTTC.

The V and J genes are TRBV30 and TRBJ1-2; D is undetermined. Germline V gene lookup returns CDR1 GTSNPN and CDR2 SVGIG (reference sequence). There are 13 residues in the CDR3. V was shortened by 2 bases and J by 0 bases, with 7 bases between the two germline ends. CDR3: CAWSRGTNYGYTF. The DNA for the CDR3 is TGTGCCTGGAGTAGAGGGACTAACTATGGCTACACCTTC.

This clone has just one count. J is TRBJ1-2 and V is TRBV6-1; maybe TRBD1 (6 bases). Trimming left V 4 bases short and J 4 bases short, with 25 bases between. The CDR3 is 18 amino acids. Germline lookup yields CDR1 MNHNS and CDR2 SASEGT. The CDR3 reads CASSVSPTRAQQGYGYTF. In nucleotides, the CDR3 is TGTGCCAGCAGTGTAAGCCCCACCCGAGCACAACAGGGCTATGGCTACACCTTC.

The chain carries TRBV2 and TRBJ1-2, with unresolved D. V was pared by 7 bases and J by 8 bases, with 11 bases between. Per germline, CDR1 SNHLY and CDR2 FYNNEI. This CDR3 has 11 residues. This chain's CDR3 is CASTDSQGYTF. The CDR3 nucleotides read TGTGCCAGCACTGACTCACAGGGCTACACCTTC. The full variable domain, in which reference TRBV2 and TRBJ1-2 provide the parts outside the CDR3, is EPEVTQTPSHQVTQMGQEVILRCVPISNHLYFYWYRQILGQKVEFLVSFYNNEISEKSEIFDDQFSVERPDGSNFTLKIRSTKLEDSAMYFCASTDSQGYTFGSGTRLTVV.

This chain connects TRBV7-2 to TRBJ1-3; D is undetermined. The germline V and J ends were trimmed by 5 bases and 0 bases, with 17 bases remaining between them. The germline V gene encodes CDR1 SGHTA and CDR2 FQGNSA. The CDR3 is 17 amino acids. The CDR3 region is CASSPRAIQLSGNTIYF. The CDR3 DNA is TGTGCCAGCAGCCCCCGTGCTATACAGCTCTCTGGAAACACCATATATTTT.

The chain couples TRBV30 to TRBJ1-2; D not resolved. Between the trimmed V and J ends, which lost 4 bases and 4 bases, there was a span of 13 bases. The CDR3 contains 13 residues. Germline V gene sequence: CDR1 GTSNPN, CDR2 SVGIG (reference sequence). The CDR3 spells CAWTQQFAYGYTF. In nucleotides, the CDR3 is TGTGCCTGGACCCAACAGTTTGCCTATGGCTACACCTTC.

The J gene is TRBJ1-2, the V gene TRBV19, with TRBD1 matching over 8 bases. The CDR3 consists of 13 residues. V was clipped by 8 bases and J by 2 bases; unmatched bases: 4. Germline CDR1 and CDR2: LNHDA and SQIVND (reference sequence). The CDR3 region is CASGRTGNYGYTF. CDR3 nucleotides: TGTGCCAGTGGAAGGACAGGGAACTATGGCTACACCTTC.

V usage is TRBV27 and J usage is TRBJ2-7; 7 bases are shared with TRBD1. Trimming cost V 7 bases and J 0 bases; bases outside gene matches: 6. The germline gives CDR1 MNHEY, CDR2 SMNVEV (reference sequence). The CDR3 is 14 residues long. The CDR3 protein is CASTRDRDSYEQYF. In nucleotides, the CDR3 is TGTGCCAGCACCCGCGACAGGGACTCCTACGAGCAGTACTTC.

This clone was found once. V gene TRBV5-1 combines with J gene TRBJ2-7; 9 bases are a match to TRBD2. V lost 0 bases, J lost 2 bases, and 3 bases stayed unmatched. The CDR3 is 15 residues long. In germline, CDR1 is SGHRS, CDR2 YFSETQ. The CDR3 DNA sequence: TGCGCCAGCAGCTTGGTGGCTAGCGGGACCTACGAGCAGTACTTC. Its translation: CASSLVASGTYEQYF.

The chain recombines TRBV28 with TRBJ2-2; D may be TRBD2 (7 bases). V dropped 3 bases and J dropped 6 bases, with 20 bases sitting between them. Germline CDR1 and CDR2: MDHEN and SYDVKM. CDR3 length: 17 residues. This CDR3 is CASSLAGALRGAGELFF. CDR3 coding DNA: TGTGCCAGCAGTTTGGCGGGGGCGCTACGGGGAGCCGGGGAGCTGTTTTTT.

This clone was observed once. The J gene is TRBJ1-1, the V gene TRBV30; D gene ambiguous. V shed 2 bases and J shed 1 base, with 8 bases lying between them. The CDR3 runs 13 residues. Germline loops: CDR1 GTSNPN, CDR2 SVGIG (reference sequence). Written as DNA, the CDR3 is TGTGCCTGGAGTAGGAGAGCGAACACTGAAGCTTTCTTT. Its translation is CAWSRRANTEAFF. Full variable domain (rest looked up from reference TRBV30 and TRBJ1-1): SQTIHQWPATLVQPVGSPLSLECTVEGTSNPNLYWYRQAAGRGLQLLFYSVGIGQISSEVPQNLSASRPQDRQFILSSKKLLLSDSGFYLCAWSRRANTEAFFGQGTRLTVV.

The rearrangement uses TRBV19 and TRBJ2-6; D gene uncertain. V shed 4 bases and J shed 4 bases, with 8 bases lying between them. Germline V gives CDR1 LNHDA, CDR2 SQIVND (reference sequence). CDR3 size: 14 residues. CDR3 coding DNA: TGTGCCAGTAGTAAGGGCAGCGGGGCCAACGTCCTGACTTTC. It specifies CASSKGSGANVLTF.

The rearrangement uses TRBV5-1 and TRBJ2-7; weak D call: TRBD2 (6 bases). CDR1 and CDR2 (germline): SGHRS, YFSETQ. Trimming cost V 1 base and J 5 bases, with 10 bases left between them. The CDR3 consists of 13 residues. CDR3 sequence: CASSLLGSHEQYF. CDR3 nucleotide sequence: TGCGCCAGCAGCTTGCTCGGGAGCCACGAGCAGTACTTC.

Notes on this clone: This sample includes further DNA sequences coding for the same CDR3. The chain joins TRBV6-5 to TRBJ2-7, with 7 bases identical to TRBD1. This CDR3 is 16 amino acids long. The germline V gene has CDR1 MNHEY and CDR2 SVGAGI. V dropped 0 bases and J dropped 0; count of bases not matched to a gene: 5. The CDR3 DNA sequence: TGTGCCAGCAGTTACTCCCCCGGGACAGCCTCCTACGAGCAGTACTTC. The encoded protein is CASSYSPGTASYEQYF.

This chain links TRBV6-5 with TRBJ1-6; 8 bases line up with TRBD1. The V gene end was trimmed by 7 bases and the J gene end by 10 bases; junction bases not matched to a gene: 9. CDR3 length equals 14 residues. CDR1 and CDR2 from the germline V gene are MNHEY and SVGAGI. The CDR3 spells CASNPQGDLSPLHF. The DNA for the CDR3 is TGTGCCAGCAACCCACAGGGGGATTTGTCACCCCTCCACTTT.

The chain recombines TRBV7-6 with TRBJ1-5; D gene unclear. Trimming took 4 bases from V and 4 from J, leaving 11 bases between them. This CDR3 is built from 14 residues. In germline, CDR1 is SGHVS, CDR2 FNYEAQ. The CDR3 region has the DNA TGTGCCAGCAGCTCCTGGACCGGGAATCAGCCCCAGCATTTT. Amino acid sequence: CASSSWTGNQPQHF.

The chain combines TRBV21-1 with TRBJ2-3; TRBD2, the table's D call, lacks a check against the DNA. TRBV21-1 is labeled a pseudogene. The CDR3 contains 12 residues. In nucleotides, the CDR3 is TGTGCCAGCAGCAGGAGTTCAGATACGCAGTATTTT. This sequence encodes CASSRSSDTQYF.

CDR3 sequence reads: CASSELNTQYF. For the CDR3, the DNA is TGTGCCAGCAGTGAACTGAATACGCAGTATTTT. The chain employs TRBV6-1 and TRBJ2-3, with unresolved D. The CDR3 has 11 residues. CDR1 is MNHNS and CDR2 is SASEGT in the germline V gene. V lost 2 bases, J lost 7 bases, and 4 bases lay in between.

The chain couples TRBV7-9 to TRBJ1-5; D gene ambiguous. The CDR3 has 13 residues. Per the germline V gene, CDR1 is SEHNR and CDR2 is FQNEAQ (reference sequence). Trimming shortened V by 4 bases and J by 9 bases, and 13 bases separated the two germline ends. CDR3 in amino acids: CASSSQPSGPQHF. The CDR3 coding sequence is TGTGCCAGCAGCTCACAGCCCTCGGGGCCCCAGCATTTT. The variable domain in full, completed from reference TRBV7-9 and TRBJ1-5, reads DTGVSQNPRHKITKRGQNVTFRCDPISEHNRLYWYRQTLGQGPEFLTYFQNEAQLEKSRLLSDRFSAERPKGSFSTLEIQRTEQGDSAMYLCASSSQPSGPQHFGDGTRLSIL.

The gene calls are TRBV6-5 and TRBJ2-7; no firm D call. The CDR3 loop spans 13 amino acids. Germline loops: CDR1 MNHEY, CDR2 SVGAGI. V shed 6 bases and J shed 5 bases, with 14 bases lying between them. CDR3 sequence (DNA): TGTGCCAGCAGCCGCACCCTCGGTAACGAGCAGTACTTC. Its protein product is CASSRTLGNEQYF.

The chain links TRBV9 to TRBJ1-1; D gene uncertain. The V and J ends lost 3 bases and 4 bases respectively, with 10 bases between them. The CDR3 extends over 13 amino acids. Per the germline V gene, CDR1 is SGDLS and CDR2 is YYNGEE. This CDR3 reads CASSGRVTTEAFF. The CDR3 DNA is TGTGCCAGCAGCGGGAGGGTGACCACTGAAGCTTTCTTT. Complete variable domain (other parts from reference TRBV9 and TRBJ1-1): DSGVTQTPKHLITATGQRVTLRCSPRSGDLSVYWYQQSLDQGLQFLIQYYNGEERAKGNILERFSAQQFPDLHSELNLSSLELGDSALYFCASSGRVTTEAFFGQGTRLTVV.

This chain links TRBV4-3 with TRBJ2-7; D is possibly TRBD1 (6 bases). With 1 base removed from V and 7 bases from J, the gap between germline ends came to 14 bases. Germline values: CDR1 LGHNA, CDR2 YSLEER. The CDR3 length is 14 residues. The CDR3 here is CASSQATGPGEQYF. CDR3 nucleotides: TGCGCCAGCAGCCAAGCCACAGGGCCGGGGGAGCAGTACTTC.

V usage is TRBV5-1 and J usage is TRBJ2-5; the match to TRBD2 covers 7 bases. V trimming: 4 bases; J trimming: 7 bases; junction bases outside the gene matches: 7. The CDR3 consists of 13 residues. The germline CDR1 and CDR2 sequences are SGHRS and YFSETQ. CDR3 in amino acids: CASSTEGGGTQYF. The DNA for the CDR3 is TGCGCCAGCAGCACGGAGGGCGGGGGGACCCAGTACTTC.

The chain uses TRBV28 and TRBJ2-3, with D possibly being TRBD1 (7 bases). Germline CDR1 is MDHEN and CDR2 is SYDVKM. With 8 bases removed from V and 6 bases from J, the gap between germline ends came to 24 bases. The CDR3 length is 16 residues. Here the CDR3 DNA reads TGTGCCAGCGTCCTGAGGAGGGGACAGACGTCGGATACGCAGTATTTT. This codes for CASVLRRGQTSDTQYF.